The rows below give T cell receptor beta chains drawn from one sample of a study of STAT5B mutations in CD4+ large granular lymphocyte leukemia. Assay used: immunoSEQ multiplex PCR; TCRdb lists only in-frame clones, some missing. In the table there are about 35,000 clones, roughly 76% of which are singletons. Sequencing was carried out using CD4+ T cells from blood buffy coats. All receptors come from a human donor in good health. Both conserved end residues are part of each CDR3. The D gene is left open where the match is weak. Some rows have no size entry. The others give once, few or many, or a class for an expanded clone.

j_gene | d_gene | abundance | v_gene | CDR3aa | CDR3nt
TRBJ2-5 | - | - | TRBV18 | CASSPQSIQNNQETQYF | TGTGCCAGCTCACCACAGTCTATTCAGAACAACCAAGAGACCCAGTACTTC
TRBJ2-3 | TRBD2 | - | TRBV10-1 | CASSERLAGEDTQYF | TGCGCCAGCAGTGAGCGACTAGCGGGAGAAGATACGCAGTATTTT
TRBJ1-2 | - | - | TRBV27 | CASSEEPPVRASINYGYTF | TGTGCCAGCAGTGAAGAGCCCCCCGTGAGGGCATCGATTAACTATGGCTACACCTTC
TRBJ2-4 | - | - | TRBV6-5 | CASSYAPTVPKNIQYF | TGTGCCAGCAGTTACGCTCCAACCGTCCCCAAAAACATTCAGTACTTC
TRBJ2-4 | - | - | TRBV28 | CASSSPGLSLGDIQYF | TGTGCCAGCAGTTCTCCCGGACTTTCCCTCGGGGACATTCAGTACTTC
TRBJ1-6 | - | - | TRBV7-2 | CASSSKTGYNSPLHF | TGTGCCAGCAGCTCGAAGACAGGATATAATTCACCCCTCCACTTT
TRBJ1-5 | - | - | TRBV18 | CASSPWNQPQHF | TGTGCCAGCTCACCCTGGAATCAGCCCCAGCATTTT
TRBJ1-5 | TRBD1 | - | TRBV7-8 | CASTLDRWSNQPQHF | TGTGCCAGCACCTTGGACAGGTGGAGCAATCAGCCCCAGCATTTT
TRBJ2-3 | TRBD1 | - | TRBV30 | CAWSVGTGGDTQYF | TGTGCCTGGAGTGTAGGGACAGGGGGAGATACGCAGTATTTT
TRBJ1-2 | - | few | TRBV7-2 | CASSLSQGLYGYTF | TGTGCCAGCAGCTTAAGTCAGGGGCTCTATGGCTACACCTTC
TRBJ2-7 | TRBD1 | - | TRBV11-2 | CASSLLEDRSYEQYF | TGTGCCAGCAGCTTACTTGAGGACAGGTCCTACGAGCAGTACTTC
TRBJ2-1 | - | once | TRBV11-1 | CASSYGNSYNEQFF | TGTGCCAGCAGTTACGGCAACTCCTACAATGAGCAGTTCTTC
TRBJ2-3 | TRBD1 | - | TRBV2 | CASSVQGEDTQYF | TGTGCCAGCAGTGTACAGGGGGAAGATACGCAGTATTTT
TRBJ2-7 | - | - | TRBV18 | CASSPLGVYEQYF | TGTGCCAGCTCACCACTTGGGGTGTACGAGCAGTACTTC
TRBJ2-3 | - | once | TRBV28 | CASSKEGVITDTQYF | TGTGCCAGCAGTAAGGAGGGCGTGATCACAGATACGCAGTATTTT
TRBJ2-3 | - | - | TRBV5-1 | CASSLGQGLLTDTQYF | TGCGCCAGCAGCTTAGGACAGGGACTATTGACAGATACGCAGTATTTT
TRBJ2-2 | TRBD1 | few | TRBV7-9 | CASSLGQGDTGELFF | TGTGCCAGCAGCTTAGGACAGGGCGACACCGGGGAGCTGTTTTTT
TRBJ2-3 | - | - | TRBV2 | CASSEAVMGIWGPDTQYF | TGTGCCAGCAGTGAAGCGGTCATGGGGATTTGGGGCCCAGATACGCAGTATTTT
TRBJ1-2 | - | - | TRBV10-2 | CASLQSGGYGYTF | TGCGCCAGCCTCCAGTCCGGGGGCTATGGCTACACCTTC
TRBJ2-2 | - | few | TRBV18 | CASSHPTGELFF | TGTGCCAGCTCACACCCCACCGGGGAGCTGTTTTTT
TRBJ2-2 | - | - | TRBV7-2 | CASSPSGLHTGELFF | TGTGCCAGCAGTCCCTCGGGACTTCACACCGGGGAGCTGTTTTTT
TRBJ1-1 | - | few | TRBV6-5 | CASSLERLTTEAFF | TGTGCCAGCAGTCTAGAGAGGTTGACCACTGAAGCTTTCTTT
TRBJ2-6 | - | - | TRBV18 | CASSPGISSGANVLTF | TGTGCCAGCTCACCGGGGATAAGCTCTGGGGCCAACGTCCTGACTTTC
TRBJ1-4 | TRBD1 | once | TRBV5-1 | CASSPGQAVGEKLFF | TGCGCCAGCAGCCCGGGACAGGCGGTAGGGGAAAAACTGTTTTTT
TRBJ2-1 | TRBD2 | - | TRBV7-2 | CASSPGTSGRSNEQFF | TGTGCCAGCAGCCCCGGGACTAGCGGGAGGTCGAATGAGCAGTTCTTC
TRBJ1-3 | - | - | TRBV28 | CASSPGGDGSPSGNTIYF | TGTGCCAGCAGTCCCGGGGGGGACGGATCCCCCTCTGGAAACACCATATATTTT
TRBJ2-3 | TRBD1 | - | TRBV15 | CATSGQGADTQYF | TGTGCCACCAGTGGACAGGGCGCAGATACGCAGTATTTT
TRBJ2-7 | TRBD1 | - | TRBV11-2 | CASTQTGQAYEQYF | TGTGCCAGCACCCAAACGGGACAGGCCTACGAGCAGTACTTC
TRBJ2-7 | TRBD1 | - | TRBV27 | CANSNRDRACEQYF | TGTGCCAACTCGAACCGGGACAGGGCATGTGAGCAGTACTTC
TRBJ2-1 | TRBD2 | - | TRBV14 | CASSKKDFSGRALYNEQFF | TGTGCCAGCAGCAAAAAGGATTTTAGCGGGAGGGCTTTGTACAATGAGCAGTTCTTC
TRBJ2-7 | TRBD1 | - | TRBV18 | CASSPGTGTVSYEQYF | TGTGCCAGCTCACCCGGAACTGGGACAGTCTCCTACGAGCAGTACTTC
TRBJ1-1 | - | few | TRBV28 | CASSGFGTEAFF | TGTGCCAGCTCAGGTTTCGGCACTGAAGCTTTCTTT
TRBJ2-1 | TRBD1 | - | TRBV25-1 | CASSDAQGYHNEQFF | TGTGCCAGCAGTGACGCACAGGGGTATCACAATGAGCAGTTCTTC
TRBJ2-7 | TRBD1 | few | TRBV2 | CASTGDSYEQYF | TGTGCCAGCACCGGGGACAGCTACGAGCAGTACTTC
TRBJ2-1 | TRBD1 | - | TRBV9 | CASSARQGAWNWQFF | TGTGCCAGCAGCGCCCGACAGGGGGCGTGGAATTGGCAGTTCTTC
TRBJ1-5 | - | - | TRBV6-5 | CASSRAGANQPQHF | TGTGCCAGCAGTAGGGCAGGGGCTAATCAGCCCCAGCATTTT
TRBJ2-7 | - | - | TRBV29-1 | CSVELSGDEQYF | TGCAGCGTTGAACTTTCGGGGGACGAGCAGTACTTC
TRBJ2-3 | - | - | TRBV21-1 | CASSACYRDPQFGSTDTQYF | TGTGCCAGCAGCGCGTGTTACAGGGACCCCCAGTTTGGGAGCACAGATACGCAGTATTTT
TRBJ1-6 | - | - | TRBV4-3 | CASSQDVQSSYNSPLHF | TGCGCCAGCAGCCAAGATGTCCAGAGCTCCTATAATTCACCCCTCCACTTT
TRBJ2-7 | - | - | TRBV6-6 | CASSPDRKGEQYF | TGTGCCAGCAGTCCCGACAGGAAGGGCGAGCAGTACTTC
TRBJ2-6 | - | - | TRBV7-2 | CASSFWSGTGANVLTF | TGTGCCAGCAGCTTTTGGTCGGGTACTGGGGCCAACGTCCTGACTTTC
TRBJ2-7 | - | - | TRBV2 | CASCPIFAYEQYF | TGTGCCAGCTGTCCGATCTTTGCCTACGAGCAGTACTTC
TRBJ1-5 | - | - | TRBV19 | CASSIYMSDSNQPQHF | TGTGCCAGTAGTATTTACATGTCAGATAGCAATCAGCCCCAGCATTTT
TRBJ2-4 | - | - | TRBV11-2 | CASSRGIEDIQYF | TGTGCCAGCAGCCGCGGCATCGAAGACATTCAGTACTTC
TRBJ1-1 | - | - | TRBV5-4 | CASSLDFENTEAFF | TGTGCCAGCAGCTTGGATTTTGAGAACACTGAAGCTTTCTTT
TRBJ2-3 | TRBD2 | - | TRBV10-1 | CASSDLAGADTQYF | TGCGCCAGCAGTGATCTAGCGGGAGCTGATACGCAGTATTTT
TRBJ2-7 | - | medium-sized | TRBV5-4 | CASSRFGGPNYEQYF | TGTGCCAGCAGCCGATTTGGGGGGCCCAACTACGAGCAGTACTTC
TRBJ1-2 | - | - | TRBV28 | CASSLRSGGYTF | TGTGCCAGCAGTTTAAGGAGTGGGGGCTACACCTTC
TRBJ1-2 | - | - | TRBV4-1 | CASSRTGSNYGYTF | TGCGCCAGCAGCCGAACAGGGTCGAACTATGGCTACACCTTC
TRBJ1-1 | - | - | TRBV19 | CASRGPLNTEAFF | TGTGCCAGTAGGGGACCTCTGAACACTGAAGCTTTCTTT
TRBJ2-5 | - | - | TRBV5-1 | CATRRRAGVETQYF | TGCGCCACCCGGAGGAGGGCAGGGGTTGAGACCCAGTACTTC
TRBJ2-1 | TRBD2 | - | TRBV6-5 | CASSLAGSSYNEQFF | TGTGCCAGCAGTTTAGCGGGGAGCTCCTACAATGAGCAGTTCTTC
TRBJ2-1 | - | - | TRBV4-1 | CASSQDEGGPYNEQFF | TGCGCCAGCAGCCAAGATGAGGGGGGACCCTACAATGAGCAGTTCTTC
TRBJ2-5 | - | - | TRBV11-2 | CASSLQETQYF | TGTGCCAGCAGCTTACAAGAGACCCAGTACTTC
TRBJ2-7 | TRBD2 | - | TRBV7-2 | CASSFPSGRAGYEQYF | TGTGCCAGCAGCTTCCCTAGCGGGAGAGCGGGCTACGAGCAGTACTTC
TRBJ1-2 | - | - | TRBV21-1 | CASSNHRQELSYGYTF | TGTGCCAGCAGCAACCACCGACAGGAGCTAAGCTATGGCTACACCTTC
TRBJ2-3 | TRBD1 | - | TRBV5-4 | CASSLEGTGIGDTQYF | TGTGCCAGCAGCCTGGAGGGGACAGGGATAGGAGATACGCAGTATTTT